This T cell receptor beta chain was recorded in a study of control samples from healthy donors and cancer patients. Trimming removed 5 bases from V and 3 bases from J, with 11 bases in between. CDR1 is SEHNR and CDR2 is FQNEAQ in the germline V gene (reference sequence). This CDR3 has 14 residues. Sequencing was performed with immunoSEQ multiplex PCR; in TCRdb, only in-frame clones are kept and a portion is missing. The sample shows roughly 92,000 clones, approximately 86% of them seen only once. Notes on this clone: The sample holds other DNA sequences that translate to the same CDR3.

Sequenced input: blood. The receptor was isolated from a woman aged 50 to 65 in good health. This rearrangement joins TRBV7-9 to TRBJ2-1, with D unclear. The CDR3 DNA sequence: TGTGCCAGCAGCCTTTTAAGCCACTACAATGAGCAGTTCTTC. Its translation: CASSLLSHYNEQFF.